A selection of T cell receptor beta chains follows, all from one sample in a study of cytomegalovirus exposure and HLA in healthy donors. Profiling relied on immunoSEQ multiplex PCR, and the TCRdb table lists in-frame clones only, not all of them. The repertoire consists of fewer than 250,000 clones, with roughly 80% occurring once and the leading ten covering around 3.9%. Sequences were obtained from PBMCs. These receptors were taken from a male donor in good health and CMV-seronegative. Both conserved end residues are part of each CDR3.

CSVALLGTAYEQYF TRBV29-1
CASSPGTGGFYEQYF TRBV19
CASSGDRPINQPQHF TRBV7-9
CAISRGENTEAFF TRBV10-3
CATSRDYGGSTDTQYF TRBV15
CASEPPGDTQYF TRBV2
CASSLGGRAGEQYF TRBV7-3
CASSYSSLSGNTIYF TRBV6-5
CASSYDSFQPQHF TRBV6-5
CASSTPLGVNEQFF TRBV28
CASSSLQGRHTEAFF TRBV5-1
CASSPGIYNEQFF TRBV7-7
CASSESFSGPVFQQETQYF TRBV10-1
CASSGGEGAGGYTF TRBV6-4
CASSQTGTGLHEQYF TRBV6-1
CASSLARGVREQYF TRBV28
CAISDAGFTDTQYF TRBV10-3
CASSKASGIQNIQYF TRBV21-1
CASSLGAGGPTGELFF TRBV5-1
CASSYGGDSPLHF TRBV6-5
CSVEGQGAGNEQFF TRBV29-1
CAWRKGQPNYGYTF TRBV30
CASSQDVSGLPRAFF TRBV14
CASSPMERSYEQYF TRBV7-9
CASTPTGTGYNEQFF TRBV19
CASSLATGATGELFF TRBV7-7
CASSLLTRNEQFF TRBV28
CASTLPSTGPYYEQYF TRBV19
CATRHGGAAAAYEQYF TRBV19
CASSGQRNTEAFF TRBV2
CASSFAGAPHGYTF TRBV28
CASSQDGSAYNEQFF TRBV14
CASSLGPGGTYEQYF TRBV11-2
CASSSEGNGFYEQYF TRBV7-9
CAIPLETSGRPGDTQYF TRBV14
CASSLAGLSGNTEAFF TRBV5-4
CASASELYNEQFF TRBV6-4
CASSLRETFQETQYF TRBV7-9
CASSGGLVTQTQYF TRBV2
CASSLSVQQYF TRBV5-5
CATLRAGPYNEQFF TRBV28
CASRESGSSSYEQYF TRBV6-5
CASTPAGHATNEKLFF TRBV25-1
CASSLRDRVFNEQFF TRBV5-6
CASSVESGSRYEQYF TRBV9
CASSYSDRGSGYTF TRBV6-5
CAISESGQGMNTEAFF TRBV10-3
CASSLATGELYEQYF TRBV11-2